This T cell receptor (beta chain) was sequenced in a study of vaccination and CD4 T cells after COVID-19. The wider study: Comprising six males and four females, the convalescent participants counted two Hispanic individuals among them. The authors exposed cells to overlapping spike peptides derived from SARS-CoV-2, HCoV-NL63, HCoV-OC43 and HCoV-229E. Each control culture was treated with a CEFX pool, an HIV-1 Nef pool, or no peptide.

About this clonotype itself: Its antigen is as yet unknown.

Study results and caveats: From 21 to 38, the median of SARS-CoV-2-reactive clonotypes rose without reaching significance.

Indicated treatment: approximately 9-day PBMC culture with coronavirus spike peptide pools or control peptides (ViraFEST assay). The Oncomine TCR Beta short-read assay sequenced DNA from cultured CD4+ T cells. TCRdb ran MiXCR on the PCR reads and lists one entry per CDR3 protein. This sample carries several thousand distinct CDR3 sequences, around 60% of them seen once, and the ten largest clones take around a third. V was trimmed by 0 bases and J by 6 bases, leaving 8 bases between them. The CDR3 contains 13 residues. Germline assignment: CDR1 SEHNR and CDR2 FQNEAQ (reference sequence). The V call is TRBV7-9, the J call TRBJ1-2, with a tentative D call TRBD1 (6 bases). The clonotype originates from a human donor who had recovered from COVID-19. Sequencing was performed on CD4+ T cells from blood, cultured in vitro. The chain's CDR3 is CASSLAPGDGYTF. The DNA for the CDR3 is TGTGCCAGCAGCTTAGCTCCAGGGGATGGCTACACCTTC.